A selection of T cell receptor beta chains follows, all from one sample in a study of response to subunit inactivated influenza vaccine. MiXCR was run by TCRdb on the RT-PCR reads, yielding one entry per CDR3 protein. The profile shows about 480,000 distinct CDR3 sequences, approximately 11% of them singletons. Specimen: PBMCs from blood, collected more than 35 days after vaccination. The receptors were sampled from a man aged 45 to 65 who received an inactivated influenza vaccine. Each CDR3 is given with its conserved first and last residue. A D gene is named only where the DNA matches it firmly. Clone sizes are given selectively: once, few, many, or a class where the clone is expanded.

CDR3aa: CASSQAARSGSYEQYF
CDR3nt: TGTGCCAGCAGCCAAGCCGCGCGTAGCGGCTCCTACGAGCAGTACTTC
abundance: .
j_gene: TRBJ2-7
len: 16
v_gene: TRBV4-2
d_gene: .

CDR3aa: CSVASGYNEQFF
CDR3nt: TGCAGCGTTGCCAGCGGGTACAATGAGCAGTTCTTC
abundance: .
j_gene: TRBJ2-1
len: 12
v_gene: TRBV29-1
d_gene: .

CDR3aa: CASSYSGRNSPLHF
CDR3nt: TGTGCCAGCAGTTACAGTGGACGTAATTCACCCCTCCACTTT
abundance: few
j_gene: TRBJ1-6
len: 14
v_gene: TRBV6-5
d_gene: .

CDR3aa: CASSQGGTSQETQYF
CDR3nt: TGTGCCAGCAGCCAAGGCGGGACAAGCCAAGAGACCCAGTACTTC
abundance: few
j_gene: TRBJ2-5
len: 15
v_gene: TRBV4-2
d_gene: .

CDR3aa: CASSLDTLSGGSYEQYF
CDR3nt: TGCGCCAGCAGCTTGGACACTTTAAGCGGGGGCTCCTACGAGCAGTACTTC
abundance: few
j_gene: TRBJ2-7
len: 17
v_gene: TRBV5-1
d_gene: TRBD2

CDR3aa: CASSLSNVGDTQYF
CDR3nt: TGCGCCAGCAGCTTGAGTAACGTGGGAGATACGCAGTATTTT
abundance: many
j_gene: TRBJ2-3
len: 14
v_gene: TRBV5-1
d_gene: .

CDR3aa: CASSPNLAVQETQYF
CDR3nt: TGTGCCAGCAGTCCCAATCTAGCGGTCCAAGAGACCCAGTACTTC
abundance: .
j_gene: TRBJ2-5
len: 15
v_gene: TRBV27
d_gene: TRBD2

CDR3aa: CASSPTSVTLAKNIQYF
CDR3nt: TGTGCCAGCAGCCCAACCAGCGTAACGCTAGCCAAAAACATTCAGTACTTC
abundance: few
j_gene: TRBJ2-4
len: 17
v_gene: TRBV7-2
d_gene: .

CDR3aa: CSANRQGNEQFF
CDR3nt: TGCAGTGCTAACCGACAGGGGAATGAGCAGTTCTTC
abundance: few
j_gene: TRBJ2-1
len: 12
v_gene: TRBV20-1
d_gene: TRBD1

CDR3aa: CASSLATGVNTEAFF
CDR3nt: TGTGCCAGCAGCTTAGCCACAGGGGTGAACACTGAAGCTTTCTTT
abundance: many
j_gene: TRBJ1-1
len: 15
v_gene: TRBV13
d_gene: TRBD1

CDR3aa: CASSLRGVTTGELFF
CDR3nt: TGCGCCAGCAGCTTGAGGGGTGTTACCACCGGGGAGCTGTTTTTT
abundance: .
j_gene: TRBJ2-2
len: 15
v_gene: TRBV5-1
d_gene: .

CDR3aa: CASSPTLSESNTGELFF
CDR3nt: TGTGCCAGCAGCCCAACACTTAGCGAATCGAACACCGGGGAGCTGTTTTTT
abundance: few
j_gene: TRBJ2-2
len: 17
v_gene: TRBV4-2
d_gene: .

CDR3aa: CASSLSRGANTGELFF
CDR3nt: TGTGCCAGCAGTTTATCGCGGGGCGCGAACACCGGGGAGCTGTTTTTT
abundance: .
j_gene: TRBJ2-2
len: 16
v_gene: TRBV27
d_gene: .

CDR3aa: CASSPPRTIPETQYF
CDR3nt: TGTGCCAGCAGTCCCCCTCGGACTATCCCGGAGACCCAGTACTTC
abundance: .
j_gene: TRBJ2-5
len: 15
v_gene: TRBV28
d_gene: .

CDR3aa: CASSIPGLAGGGEQFF
CDR3nt: TGTGCCAGCAGTATCCCCGGGCTAGCGGGAGGTGGTGAGCAGTTCTTC
abundance: .
j_gene: TRBJ2-1
len: 16
v_gene: TRBV2
d_gene: TRBD2

CDR3aa: CSASGLTTRNEQFF
CDR3nt: TGCAGTGCTAGTGGGCTAACCACACGGAATGAGCAGTTCTTC
abundance: .
j_gene: TRBJ2-1
len: 14
v_gene: TRBV20-1
d_gene: .

CDR3aa: CASSLAPSSGANVLTF
CDR3nt: TGCGCCAGCAGCTTGGCACCTTCCTCTGGGGCCAACGTCCTGACTTTC
abundance: .
j_gene: TRBJ2-6
len: 16
v_gene: TRBV5-1
d_gene: .

CDR3aa: CASTPYASGGGNEQFF
CDR3nt: TGTGCCAGCACCCCCTATGCTAGCGGGGGGGGCAATGAGCAGTTCTTC
abundance: .
j_gene: TRBJ2-1
len: 16
v_gene: TRBV12-3/TRBV12-4
d_gene: TRBD2

CDR3aa: CSVVSPYSYEQYF
CDR3nt: TGCAGCGTTGTGTCACCGTATTCCTACGAGCAGTACTTC
abundance: many
j_gene: TRBJ2-7
len: 13
v_gene: TRBV29-1
d_gene: .

CDR3aa: CASGLGVGGELFF
CDR3nt: TGTGCTAGTGGTTTGGGGGTTGGCGGGGAGCTGTTTTTT
abundance: .
j_gene: TRBJ2-2
len: 13
v_gene: TRBV12-5
d_gene: .

CDR3aa: CSARGRQLKVTQYF
CDR3nt: TGCAGTGCTAGGGGAAGACAGTTGAAGGTTACGCAGTATTTT
abundance: few
j_gene: TRBJ2-3
len: 14
v_gene: TRBV20-1
d_gene: .

CDR3aa: CATSRAWGASSGNTIYF
CDR3nt: TGTGCCACCAGCAGAGCTTGGGGGGCAAGCTCTGGAAACACCATATATTTT
abundance: many
j_gene: TRBJ1-3
len: 17
v_gene: TRBV15
d_gene: .

CDR3aa: CASSPDYLAKNIQYF
CDR3nt: TGCGCCAGCAGTCCGGATTATCTAGCCAAAAACATTCAGTACTTC
abundance: .
j_gene: TRBJ2-4
len: 15
v_gene: TRBV5-1
d_gene: .

CDR3aa: CSGTGTEQETQYF
CDR3nt: TGCAGCGGAACCGGGACAGAGCAAGAGACCCAGTACTTC
abundance: many
j_gene: TRBJ2-5
len: 13
v_gene: TRBV29-1
d_gene: TRBD1

CDR3aa: CASFGSEQFF
CDR3nt: TGTGCCAGCTTCGGGAGTGAGCAGTTCTTC
abundance: .
j_gene: TRBJ2-1
len: 10
v_gene: TRBV28
d_gene: .

CDR3aa: CASSIETFSYEQYF
CDR3nt: TGTGCCAGCAGCATCGAGACTTTCTCCTACGAGCAGTACTTC
abundance: many
j_gene: TRBJ2-7
len: 14
v_gene: TRBV12-3/TRBV12-4
d_gene: .

CDR3aa: CASSADWSSYNEQFF
CDR3nt: TGTGCCAGCAGCGCAGACTGGAGCTCCTACAATGAGCAGTTCTTC
abundance: few
j_gene: TRBJ2-1
len: 15
v_gene: TRBV9
d_gene: .

CDR3aa: CASSLGPGLNIQYF
CDR3nt: TGTGCCAGCAGCTTGGGACCGGGATTAAACATTCAGTACTTC
abundance: many
j_gene: TRBJ2-4
len: 14
v_gene: TRBV5-6
d_gene: .

CDR3aa: CSVGRLGQGNDEQYF
CDR3nt: TGCAGCGTGGGTAGACTGGGACAGGGAAACGACGAGCAGTACTTC
abundance: many
j_gene: TRBJ2-7
len: 15
v_gene: TRBV29-1
d_gene: TRBD1

CDR3aa: CASSLADGQETQYF
CDR3nt: TGCGCCAGCAGCTTGGCCGACGGACAAGAGACCCAGTACTTC
abundance: few
j_gene: TRBJ2-5
len: 14
v_gene: TRBV5-1
d_gene: .

CDR3aa: CASSLRKGRATDTQYF
CDR3nt: TGTGCCAGCAGTTTGAGAAAAGGCAGGGCCACAGATACGCAGTATTTT
abundance: few
j_gene: TRBJ2-3
len: 16
v_gene: TRBV12-3/TRBV12-4
d_gene: .

CDR3aa: CASSWGPPSANEKLFF
CDR3nt: TGTGCCAGCAGTTGGGGCCCCCCGTCGGCTAATGAAAAACTGTTTTTT
abundance: few
j_gene: TRBJ1-4
len: 16
v_gene: TRBV28
d_gene: .

CDR3aa: CSVGRDSSSTDTQYF
CDR3nt: TGCAGCGTGGGGAGGGACAGTTCGAGCACAGATACGCAGTATTTT
abundance: many
j_gene: TRBJ2-3
len: 15
v_gene: TRBV29-1
d_gene: .

CDR3aa: CSAQSDRGTQYF
CDR3nt: TGCAGTGCGCAATCGGACAGGGGGACGCAGTATTTT
abundance: .
j_gene: TRBJ2-3
len: 12
v_gene: TRBV20-1
d_gene: TRBD1

CDR3aa: CASRLQGGFGTQYF
CDR3nt: TGTGCCAGCAGACTCCAGGGAGGGTTCGGTACGCAGTATTTT
abundance: .
j_gene: TRBJ2-3
len: 14
v_gene: TRBV2
d_gene: TRBD2

CDR3aa: CASSDGSRAAEAFF
CDR3nt: TGTGCCAGCAGTGATGGAAGCCGGGCCGCTGAAGCTTTCTTT
abundance: few
j_gene: TRBJ1-1
len: 14
v_gene: TRBV2
d_gene: .

CDR3aa: CASSGGRETQYF
CDR3nt: TGTGCCAGTAGTGGAGGAAGAGAGACCCAGTACTTC
abundance: .
j_gene: TRBJ2-5
len: 12
v_gene: TRBV19
d_gene: .

CDR3aa: CASSLGWSAANEQFF
CDR3nt: TGCGCCAGCAGCTTGGGTTGGTCGGCCGCTAATGAGCAGTTCTTC
abundance: few
j_gene: TRBJ2-1
len: 15
v_gene: TRBV5-1
d_gene: .

CDR3aa: CATSSRTGAITEAFF
CDR3nt: TGTGCCACCAGCAGTAGGACAGGGGCCATCACTGAAGCTTTCTTT
abundance: many
j_gene: TRBJ1-1
len: 15
v_gene: TRBV15
d_gene: TRBD1

CDR3aa: CASSSLAGGHHEQFF
CDR3nt: TGTGCCAGCAGCTCGCTAGCGGGAGGGCATCATGAGCAGTTCTTC
abundance: .
j_gene: TRBJ2-1
len: 15
v_gene: TRBV7-3
d_gene: TRBD2

CDR3aa: CASSSKGQYTSTDTQYF
CDR3nt: TGTGCCAGCAGCTCCAAGGGACAGTACACTAGCACAGATACGCAGTATTTT
abundance: few
j_gene: TRBJ2-3
len: 17
v_gene: TRBV7-9
d_gene: TRBD1

CDR3aa: CASSMRTSGSTDTQYF
CDR3nt: TGTGCCAGCAGCATGAGGACTAGCGGTTCCACAGATACGCAGTATTTT
abundance: .
j_gene: TRBJ2-3
len: 16
v_gene: TRBV12-3/TRBV12-4
d_gene: TRBD2

CDR3aa: CATSDLGGGEYEQYF
CDR3nt: TGTGCCACCAGTGATTTAGGAGGAGGGGAATACGAGCAGTACTTC
abundance: many
j_gene: TRBJ2-7
len: 15
v_gene: TRBV24-1
d_gene: .

CDR3aa: CSARDGKDTQYF
CDR3nt: TGCAGTGCTAGAGACGGGAAAGATACGCAGTATTTT
abundance: few
j_gene: TRBJ2-3
len: 12
v_gene: TRBV20-1
d_gene: .

CDR3aa: CASSFRGELGETQYF
CDR3nt: TGTGCCAGCAGCTTTCGTGGGGAGCTAGGGGAGACCCAGTACTTC
abundance: .
j_gene: TRBJ2-5
len: 15
v_gene: TRBV7-8
d_gene: .

CDR3aa: CASSLPINSIVNTEAFF
CDR3nt: TGTGCCAGCAGCTTGCCCATAAATTCAATAGTGAACACTGAAGCTTTCTTT
abundance: few
j_gene: TRBJ1-1
len: 17
v_gene: TRBV7-2
d_gene: .

CDR3aa: CASSYDWNTGELFF
CDR3nt: TGTGCCAGCAGTTACGATTGGAACACCGGGGAGCTGTTTTTT
abundance: .
j_gene: TRBJ2-2
len: 14
v_gene: TRBV6-5
d_gene: .

CDR3aa: CASSYSGGETQYF
CDR3nt: TGTGCCAGCAGTTACAGTGGTGGAGAGACCCAGTACTTC
abundance: many
j_gene: TRBJ2-5
len: 13
v_gene: TRBV6-5
d_gene: .

CDR3aa: CASSLNGPSPNEQFF
CDR3nt: TGTGCCAGTAGTTTAAACGGGCCTAGCCCAAATGAGCAGTTCTTC
abundance: few
j_gene: TRBJ2-1
len: 15
v_gene: TRBV27
d_gene: .

CDR3aa: CATSRDVTGRNIQYF
CDR3nt: TGTGCCACCAGCAGGGATGTGACAGGGAGGAACATTCAGTACTTC
abundance: few
j_gene: TRBJ2-4
len: 15
v_gene: TRBV15
d_gene: .

CDR3aa: CASRLGSGAYEQYF
CDR3nt: TGTGCCAGCAGGTTAGGGTCGGGCGCCTACGAGCAGTACTTC
abundance: few
j_gene: TRBJ2-7
len: 14
v_gene: TRBV12-3/TRBV12-4
d_gene: .

CDR3aa: CSARALGTQYF
CDR3nt: TGCAGTGCTAGGGCCCTAGGGACGCAGTATTTT
abundance: .
j_gene: TRBJ2-3
len: 11
v_gene: TRBV20-1
d_gene: .

CDR3aa: CASSASGLGRGDTQYF
CDR3nt: TGTGCCAGCAGTGCTAGCGGGCTGGGCCGGGGAGATACGCAGTATTTT
abundance: .
j_gene: TRBJ2-3
len: 16
v_gene: TRBV28
d_gene: TRBD2

CDR3aa: CASSTGQTYQETQYF
CDR3nt: TGTGCCAGCAGCACGGGACAGACGTACCAAGAGACCCAGTACTTC
abundance: few
j_gene: TRBJ2-5
len: 15
v_gene: TRBV7-9
d_gene: TRBD1

CDR3aa: CASSRTGGTDTQYF
CDR3nt: TGTGCCAGCAGTAGGACAGGGGGAACAGATACGCAGTATTTT
abundance: many
j_gene: TRBJ2-3
len: 14
v_gene: TRBV12-3/TRBV12-4
d_gene: TRBD1